This paragraph reports one T cell receptor (beta chain). The antigen remains undetermined. The CDR3 consists of 12 residues. Trimming at V came to 6 bases and at J to 3 bases, leaving 2 bases not matched to a gene. CDR1 is MNHEY and CDR2 is SVGAGI in the germline V gene. This sample was taken from a study of siplizumab effects on memory and regulatory T cells. The study's findings and limits: A significant reduction in alloreactive sequences traceable to unstimulated CD4+ memory cells was produced by siplizumab.

The mixed lymphocyte reaction cells were cocultured at 37°C for less than 7 days. Some 10^5 TCR templates were measured in each sample. The protocol was immunoSEQ multiplex PCR, while the TCRdb copy is restricted to in-frame clones and leaves out a portion. The sample has approximately 3,000 clones, approximately 53% seen once. The source material was CFSE-low (dividing) CD4+ T cells sorted from an allogeneic mixed lymphocyte reaction. This TCR derives from a human donor in good health; the cells came from an allogeneic mixed lymphocyte reaction. This chain connects TRBV6-5 to TRBJ2-7; 7 bases match TRBD1. Here the CDR3 DNA reads TGTGCCAGCAGGGGACAGAGCTACGAGCAGTACTTC. It specifies CASRGQSYEQYF.